These 10 T cell receptor beta chains originate from one sample sequenced in a study of T cell responses to AZD1222 COVID-19 vaccine. Assay: immunoSEQ multiplex PCR; the TCRdb copy retains only in-frame clones and omits some. The sample has about 68,000 clones, 88% seen once. The specimen was peripheral blood, collected on day 0 of AZD1222 vaccination. The receptor source for this set is an adult in good health.

This clone was detected only once. The rearrangement links TRBV7-2 to TRBJ2-3; no definite D call. Trimming stripped 2 bases from V and 2 bases from J, with 11 bases between. Germline-derived CDR1 and CDR2 are SGHTA and FQGNSA. The CDR3 has 15 amino acids. The CDR3 sequence is CASSLLRRDTDTQYF. In DNA, the CDR3 is TGTGCCAGCAGCTTATTAAGGAGAGACACAGATACGCAGTATTTT.

The rearrangement uses TRBV10-3 and TRBJ2-1, with D unclear. The CDR3 covers 14 residues. Germline CDR1 and CDR2: ENHRY and SYGVKD. V lost 6 bases and J lost 4, with 13 bases in between. CDR3 loop: CAISSADGYNEQFF. The CDR3, as DNA: TGTGCCATCAGCTCCGCCGACGGATACAATGAGCAGTTCTTC.

The rearrangement uses TRBV21-1 and TRBJ2-1; the table's D gene call, TRBD1, was not cross checked with the DNA. TRBV21-1 is listed as a pseudogene. The CDR3 has 16 amino acids. The CDR3 DNA reads TGTGCCAGACAACTAAAACCGGACAGGGCCGCCAATGAGCAGTTCTTC. Translating it yields CARQLKPDRAANEQFF.

J is TRBJ2-1 and V is TRBV19; the match to TRBD2 covers 9 bases. Losses at the gene ends were 3 bases for V and 4 bases for J; bases not matched to a gene: 4. CDR3 size: 15 residues. Per the germline V gene, CDR1 is LNHDA and CDR2 is SQIVND (reference sequence). The chain's CDR3 is CASSISGRIYNEQFF. DNA of the CDR3: TGTGCCAGTAGTATCAGCGGGAGGATTTACAATGAGCAGTTCTTC.

This clone showed up just a few times. The CDR3 region has the DNA TGTGCCAGCAGCTTAGCGCCAGGAATCGGCCAGCCCCAGCATTTT. Amino acids: CASSLAPGIGQPQHF. The chain recombines TRBV7-8 with TRBJ1-5; D ambiguous. Trimming removed 0 bases from V and 7 bases from J, with 13 bases in between. The CDR3 is made up of 15 amino acids. Germline V gives CDR1 SGHVS, CDR2 FQNEAQ. Full variable domain (outside the CDR3, taken from reference TRBV7-8 and TRBJ1-5): GAGVSQSPRYKVAKRGQDVALRCDPISGHVSLFWYQQALGQGPEFLTYFQNEAQLDKSGLPSDRFFAERPEGSVSTLKIQRTQQEDSAVYLCASSLAPGIGQPQHFGDGTRLSIL.

This clone appeared once. The rearrangement uses TRBV6-2 or TRBV6-3 and TRBJ1-2; D ambiguous. The CDR3 loop spans 16 amino acids. Germline lookup yields CDR1 MNHEY and CDR2 SVGEGT. The V and J ends lost 3 bases and 1 base respectively, with 15 bases between them. The CDR3 protein is CASSYREKLINYGYTF. The CDR3 nucleotides are TGTGCCAGCAGTTATCGGGAAAAACTCATTAACTATGGCTACACCTTC.

The chain employs TRBV7-9 and TRBJ2-4; 10 nucleotides agree with TRBD2. V gave up 5 bases and J gave up 0 bases; unmatched junction bases: 1. There are 15 residues in the CDR3. Germline CDR1 SEHNR, CDR2 FQNEAQ (reference sequence). CDR3 coding DNA: TGTGCCAGCAGCCGACTAGCGGGAGCCAAAAACATTCAGTACTTC. Its translation is CASSRLAGAKNIQYF.

The genes are TRBV7-2 and TRBJ1-5; the D gene is possibly TRBD1 (5 bases). The CDR3 runs 15 residues. Between the trimmed V and J ends, which lost 1 base and 5 bases, there was a span of 12 bases. Germline V CDR1 and CDR2: SGHTA, FQGNSA. CDR3 in DNA: TGTGCCAGCAGCTTAGGACAGACCTGGCATCAGCCCCAGCATTTT. It encodes CASSLGQTWHQPQHF.

The rearrangement uses TRBV19 and TRBJ2-3, with TRBD2 as a possible D gene (6 bases). The CDR3 has 14 amino acids. Germline V lookup: CDR1 LNHDA, CDR2 SQIVND (reference sequence). Trimming took off 3 bases at V and 1 base at J, with 8 bases between the two ends. The CDR3 nucleotides are TGTGCCAGTAGTATGCCTAGCGGCACAGATACGCAGTATTTT. Residues: CASSMPSGTDTQYF.

V is TRBV12-3 or TRBV12-4 and J is TRBJ1-2, with D possibly matching TRBD1 (5 bases). The CDR3 totals 12 residues. Trimming stripped 6 bases from V and 10 bases from J, with 15 bases between. In nucleotides, the CDR3 is TGTGCCAGCAGGCCCGGTTCAGGGTACTACACCTTC. Protein sequence: CASRPGSGYYTF.